This passage covers 13 T cell receptor beta chains from one sample sequenced in a study of T-cell memory formation after mild COVID-19. One entry per CDR3 protein, called by TCRdb with MiXCR from the 5' RACE reads. The sample yields about 430,000 distinct CDR3 sequences, 20% to 30% seen once. Sequencing was performed on PBMCs or a T cell subset sorted from them (not recorded which). The receptor set was obtained from an adult woman who had mild COVID-19 (a few samples of this study predate the infection). Cell type and time point are not known.

This clonotype was seen only a few times. The V and J genes are TRBV18 and TRBJ2-7; no definite D call. The germline V and J ends were trimmed by 6 bases and 6 bases, with 9 bases remaining between them. Germline values: CDR1 KGHSH, CDR2 LQKENI. The CDR3 covers 11 residues. The CDR3 region is CASSPEVEQYF. The CDR3, as DNA: TGTGCCAGCTCCCCCGAGGTCGAGCAGTACTTC.

V usage is TRBV2 and J usage is TRBJ1-6, with 8 bases lining up with TRBD1. This CDR3 is built from 16 residues. The V gene's germline CDR1 is SNHLY and CDR2 FYNNEI. The trim removed 5 bases at V and 10 bases at J, leaving 13 bases unmatched. Here the CDR3 reads CASSSSSGQGGSPLHF. CDR3 sequence (DNA): TGTGCCAGCAGTTCAAGCTCCGGACAGGGAGGCTCACCCCTCCACTTT.

V gene TRBV24-1 combines with J gene TRBJ2-2, with D possibly being TRBD1 or TRBD2 (6 bases each). The CDR3 has 12 amino acids. V lost 12 bases, J lost 4 bases, and 11 bases lay in between. Germline lookup yields CDR1 KGHDR and CDR2 SFDVKD. In nucleotides, the CDR3 is TGTGCCTCCAAGGGGGGCACCGGGGAGCTGTTTTTT. Translating it yields CASKGGTGELFF.

The rearrangement uses TRBV4-2 and TRBJ1-1, with 9 bases fitting TRBD1. The CDR3 has 15 residues. V was clipped by 4 bases and J by 1 base; unmatched bases: 4. Germline V gene lookup returns CDR1 LGHNA and CDR2 YNFKEQ. CDR3 DNA sequence: TGTGCCAGCAGCCGGGAGACAGGGGGGAACACTGAAGCTTTCTTT. Translating gives CASSRETGGNTEAFF.

This chain connects TRBV4-1 to TRBJ2-3; 10 nucleotides agree with TRBD1. V lost 0 bases to trimming and J lost 1 base; unmatched junction nucleotides: 4. Germline V CDR1 and CDR2: MGHRA, YSYEKL. The CDR3 extends over 17 amino acids. The CDR3 sequence: CASSQDLGTGGTDTQYF. The CDR3, as DNA: TGCGCCAGCAGCCAAGATCTTGGGACAGGGGGCACAGATACGCAGTATTTT.

The chain combines TRBV6-5 with TRBJ2-7; 8 bases map to TRBD2. The V gene end was trimmed by 6 bases and the J gene end by 5 bases; junction bases not matched to a gene: 9. Germline loops: CDR1 MNHEY, CDR2 SVGAGI. The CDR3 spans 14 residues. This chain's CDR3 is CASRIGLAPDEQYF. CDR3 DNA: TGTGCCAGCAGGATCGGACTAGCTCCGGACGAGCAGTACTTC.

V is TRBV29-1 and J is TRBJ1-1; TRBD1 might be the D (6 bases). The CDR3 has 13 amino acids. In germline, CDR1 is SQVTM, CDR2 ANQGSEA. Trimming removed 3 bases from V and 3 bases from J, with 11 bases in between. The CDR3 here is CSVETGSYTEAFF. Here the CDR3 DNA reads TGCAGCGTTGAGACAGGCTCCTACACTGAAGCTTTCTTT.

J is TRBJ1-1 and V is TRBV2; D remains ambiguous. V lost 6 bases to trimming and J lost 10 bases, with 9 bases between them. CDR3 length: 10 amino acids. Germline lookup yields CDR1 SNHLY and CDR2 FYNNEI. CDR3 sequence (DNA): TGTGCCAGCAGGGATTCCGTAGCTTTCTTT. Residues: CASRDSVAFF. Combining the CDR3 with reference TRBV2 and TRBJ1-1 gives the whole variable domain EPEVTQTPSHQVTQMGQEVILRCVPISNHLYFYWYRQILGQKVEFLVSFYNNEISEKSEIFDDQFSVERPDGSNFTLKIRSTKLEDSAMYFCASRDSVAFFGQGTRLTVV.

This clonotype was counted between two and nine times. V and J are TRBV7-9 and TRBJ2-3; TRBD2 aligns across 8 bases. CDR1 is SEHNR and CDR2 is FQNEAQ in the germline V gene (reference sequence). This CDR3 is built from 16 residues. Trimming cost V 5 bases and J 0 bases; bases outside gene matches: 7. The CDR3 spells CASSESSGVSTDTQYF. In DNA form, the CDR3 reads TGTGCCAGCAGCGAGAGTAGCGGGGTGAGCACAGATACGCAGTATTTT.

This clonotype appeared a few times. The rearrangement uses TRBV12-3 or TRBV12-4 and TRBJ2-2; 7 bases align to TRBD1. The J segment lost 4 bases and the V segment lost 6 bases, leaving 14 bases of the junction unmatched. The CDR3 runs 17 residues. The CDR3 is CASSHFGQDRGTGELFF. CDR3 in DNA: TGTGCCAGCAGCCACTTCGGACAGGATCGGGGCACCGGGGAGCTGTTTTTT.

The J gene is TRBJ2-7, the V gene TRBV6-5; 9 bases are a match to TRBD1. J gave up 5 bases and V 0 bases, and 5 bases lay outside the gene matches. The length of the CDR3 is 15 residues. Germline loops: CDR1 MNHEY, CDR2 SVGAGI. The CDR3: CASSYSRGQGDEQYF. The DNA of the CDR3 is TGTGCCAGCAGTTACTCTCGGGGACAGGGCGACGAGCAGTACTTC.

This clonotype was counted a few times. The genes are TRBV6-2 or TRBV6-3 and TRBJ1-1; D perhaps matches TRBD1 (5 bases). The CDR3 is made up of 13 amino acids. From germline, CDR1 is MNHEY and CDR2 SVGEGT. Trimming pared 6 bases from V and 1 base from J, leaving 9 bases between. The CDR3, as DNA: TGTGCCAGCAGCACAGGCCCGAACACTGAAGCTTTCTTT. This codes for CASSTGPNTEAFF.

The gene calls are TRBV12-3 or TRBV12-4 and TRBJ2-7; no clear D gene. Deletions cut 1 base from V and 2 bases from J, with 6 bases between. This CDR3 comprises 13 residues. The CDR3 loop reads CASSLGLPYEQYF. DNA of the CDR3: TGTGCCAGCAGTTTAGGACTGCCCTACGAGCAGTACTTC.